The sequence of this T cell receptor (beta chain) was determined in a study of CD8 T cells in ankylosing spondylitis. Study-wide findings and caveats: Disease-linked clones reportedly concentrated significantly in matched ankylosing spondylitis synovial fluid. Clones linked with disease were CD8+ and fairly uncommon in the peripheral blood. Blood from ankylosing spondylitis patients appeared to carry a characteristic roughly 8-variant TCR beta motif.

Preparation of TCR beta libraries was done by quantitative 5'-RACE with molecular barcodes. TCRdb analysed the 5' RACE reads with MiXCR anew, one entry per CDR3 protein. The sample lists about 130,000 distinct CDR3 sequences, 7% to 8% seen once, with 9.5% to 15% in the top ten. Ten or more counts support this clonotype. Its antigen is unidentified. V shed 4 bases, J shed 1 base, and the junction held 5 bases outside the gene matches. The V gene's germline CDR1 is SGHRS and CDR2 YFSETQ. The CDR3 loop spans 15 amino acids. This TCR derives from a female donor with ankylosing spondylitis or in good health (not recorded which). The sequenced material came from blood, either unsorted or a sorted T cell fraction (not recorded which). The V gene is TRBV5-1, the J gene TRBJ2-3, with 8 bases matching TRBD1. The CDR3 spells CASSLRTGRTDTQYF. Here the CDR3 DNA reads TGCGCCAGCAGCCTAAGGACAGGGCGCACAGATACGCAGTATTTT. The full variable domain, completed using reference TRBV5-1 and TRBJ2-3, is KAGVTQTPRYLIKTRGQQVTLSCSPISGHRSVSWYQQTPGQGLQFLFEYFSETQRNKGNFPGRFSGRQFSNSRSEMNVSTLELGDSALYLCASSLRTGRTDTQYFGPGTRLTVL.